Each of the 9 T cell receptor beta chains below was sequenced from the same sample in a study of T cells in Graves' hyperthyroidism and ophthalmopathy. RNA transcripts served as the template for amplifying TCR beta CDR3 regions. Researchers ran a first-round RT-PCR on the TCR CDR3 using the HTBI primer set. TCRdb reprocessed the multiplex PCR reads with MiXCR, giving one entry per CDR3 protein. Of some 350,000 distinct CDR3 sequences listed, around 14% are singletons. The sequencing input was blood. The receptors here all came from a woman between 18 and 30 years old with Graves' hyperthyroidism that later progressed to Graves' ophthalmopathy.

This sequence joins TRBV6-1 and TRBJ2-4; 9 bases are shared with TRBD1. After removal of 5 bases from V and 12 bases from J, the junction contained 17 bases not matched to a gene. The CDR3 covers 16 residues. Per germline, CDR1 MNHNS and CDR2 SASEGT. CDR3 region: CASSSGTGSTSHTQYF. The CDR3, as DNA: TGTGCCAGCAGTTCCGGGACAGGGAGTACTAGTCATACTCAGTACTTC.

There are many counts of this clonotype. The chain recombines TRBV30 with TRBJ2-3; 7 nucleotides agree with TRBD2. The germline gives CDR1 GTSNPN, CDR2 SVGIG (reference sequence). V dropped 1 base and J dropped 5; count of bases not matched to a gene: 12. This CDR3 is 16 amino acids long. The CDR3 DNA reads TGTGCCTGGAGTGCCGGGAGGACTAGTCAGGGAGATACGCAGTATTTT. Translating it yields CAWSAGRTSQGDTQYF.

The V and J genes are TRBV20-1 and TRBJ2-7; the D gene is possibly TRBD2 (5 bases). CDR3 length: 14 amino acids. Trimming took off 3 bases at V and 3 bases at J, with 15 bases between the two ends. Germline loops: CDR1 DFQATT, CDR2 SNEGSKA (reference sequence). The CDR3 protein is CSARVGSGGYEQYF. CDR3 sequence (DNA): TGCAGTGCTAGGGTAGGGAGCGGCGGCTACGAGCAGTACTTC.

This sequence joins TRBV7-8 and TRBJ2-7; 9 nucleotides match TRBD2. This CDR3 spans 16 amino acids. With 4 bases clipped from V and 3 bases from J, the junction kept 10 bases outside the gene matches. Germline V lookup: CDR1 SGHVS, CDR2 FQNEAQ. For the CDR3, the DNA is TGTGCCAGCAGCTCCCCGCGGCTAGCGGGGCACTACGAGCAGTACTTC. It codes for CASSSPRLAGHYEQYF.

This clonotype turned up a few times. The V call is TRBV7-9, the J call TRBJ1-2; D call uncertain. There are 15 residues in the CDR3. Trimming removed 11 bases from V and 0 bases from J, with 19 bases in between. Germline V gene sequence: CDR1 SEHNR, CDR2 FQNEAQ (reference sequence). CDR3 nucleotide sequence: TGTGCCGGAAAACCCCCGGCAATCCCTAACTATGGCTACACCTTC. This translates into CAGKPPAIPNYGYTF.

The chain combines TRBV6-1 with TRBJ2-3, with D perhaps TRBD1 (6 bases). The CDR3 is 14 amino acids. Germline V lookup: CDR1 MNHNS, CDR2 SASEGT. With 5 bases removed from V and 2 bases from J, the gap between germline ends came to 11 bases. In DNA form, the CDR3 reads TGTGCCAGCAGTCGTACAGGGTTCACAGATACGCAGTATTTT. Translation: CASSRTGFTDTQYF.

This clonotype was seen a few times. The chain combines TRBV3-1 with TRBJ2-5; D tentatively reads TRBD1 or TRBD2 (5 bases each). Germline V CDR1 and CDR2: LGHDT, YNNKEL (reference sequence). The CDR3 totals 17 residues. The ends were cut back, 4 bases at V and 2 bases at J, with 20 bases in the middle. The CDR3 DNA follows: TGTGCCAGCAGCCCCGCCGGGGCGGTGGGCCCACAAGAGACCCAGTACTTC. Its protein product is CASSPAGAVGPQETQYF.

The V call is TRBV29-1, the J call TRBJ2-5; 7 bases are shared with TRBD1. J was trimmed by 5 bases and V by 0 bases; bases with no gene match: 6. Germline loops: CDR1 SQVTM, CDR2 ANQGSEA. The CDR3 has 14 amino acids. The CDR3 is CSVEDERGRETQYF. The CDR3 DNA is TGCAGCGTTGAAGATGAAAGGGGGCGGGAGACCCAGTACTTC.

This clonotype was recorded many times. This rearrangement joins TRBV20-1 to TRBJ2-5, with 8 positions matching TRBD2. Germline V gene sequence: CDR1 DFQATT, CDR2 SNEGSKA (reference sequence). Trimming cost V 2 bases and J 1 base; bases outside gene matches: 9. This CDR3 region has 16 residues. The DNA of the CDR3 is TGCAGTGCTAGACTAGCGGGCCACCCCGCCCAAGAGACCCAGTACTTC. Protein product: CSARLAGHPAQETQYF.